This T cell receptor beta chain was identified in a study of cytotoxic CD8 clonotypes in ibrutinib-treated CLL. Deep sequencing aimed at 1 in 200,000 to 1 in 1 million T cells' resolution. Sequencing was performed with immunoSEQ multiplex PCR; in TCRdb, only in-frame clones are kept and a portion is missing. The sample consists of over 200,000 clones, roughly 77% of them appearing once. Comments on this clone: Its antigen is still unknown.

The CDR3 is made up of 14 amino acids. Per germline, CDR1 MDHEN and CDR2 SYDVKM. Between the trimmed V and J ends, which lost 5 bases and 6 bases, there was a span of 16 bases. Study outcomes and limitations: Starting clonality was above that of age-matched healthy donors and tracked circulating CD8+ T-cell counts. A difference in sampling times existed between sustained-remission and progressing patients.

V usage is TRBV28 and J usage is TRBJ1-2; tentative D call: TRBD1 (6 bases). This clonotype originated in a human donor with chronic lymphocytic leukemia. The sequences come from PBMCs, collected after 12 months of ibrutinib treatment. The CDR3 spells CASSPPRGRDGYTF. The CDR3, as DNA: TGTGCCAGCAGTCCCCCCAGGGGAAGGGATGGCTACACCTTC.